Listed below are T cell receptor beta chains from one sample, sequenced in a study of blood T cells in healthy people across ages. TCRdb reprocessed the 5' RACE reads via MiXCR and lists one record per CDR3 protein. This sample yields 550,000 to 600,000 distinct CDR3 sequences, of which 27% are seen a single time; 15% to 20% belongs to the top ten. Source material: blood. The receptor source for this set is a woman between 65 and 79 years old in good health. Both conserved end residues are part of each CDR3. The order of the fields is J gene, clone size, D gene, V gene, CDR3 protein, CDR3 DNA. The D gene is left open where the match is weak. Some rows mark clone size as missing; the rest say once, few, many or name a class of expanded clone.

>TRBJ1-2|.|.|TRBV20-1
CSAPLGGDSLNYGYTF
TGCAGTGCTCCCCTAGGGGGGGACTCGCTTAACTATGGCTACACCTTC
>TRBJ1-2|.|TRBD1|TRBV19
CASSIDTGAGYTF
TGTGCCAGTAGTATAGACACAGGGGCTGGCTACACCTTC
>TRBJ2-7|once|.|TRBV12-3/TRBV12-4
CASSLPGHHPYEQYF
TGTGCCAGCAGCCTACCGGGACACCACCCCTACGAGCAGTACTTC
>TRBJ2-7|few|TRBD2|TRBV7-2
CASSLESGGVHEQYF
TGTGCCAGCAGCTTAGAGAGTGGGGGGGTCCACGAGCAGTACTTC
>TRBJ2-3|.|.|TRBV6-4
CASSATVSTDTQYF
TGTGCCAGCAGTGCCACCGTTAGCACAGATACGCAGTATTTT
>TRBJ2-1|few|.|TRBV4-2
CASSQRRADEQFF
TGTGCCAGCAGCCAACGGCGAGCCGATGAGCAGTTCTTC
>TRBJ2-2|.|.|TRBV12-5
CASGLGQGTGELFF
TGTGCTAGTGGTTTGGGTCAGGGGACCGGGGAGCTGTTTTTT
>TRBJ2-7|few|.|TRBV27
CASSPGQRVYEQYF
TGTGCCAGCAGCCCCGGGCAGCGGGTATACGAGCAGTACTTC
>TRBJ2-5|few|.|TRBV28
CASSRTIQETQYF
TGTGCCAGCAGTCGGACTATCCAAGAGACCCAGTACTTC
>TRBJ1-1|few|.|TRBV7-2
CASSSHPDTEAFF
TGTGCCAGCAGCTCCCATCCCGACACTGAAGCTTTCTTT
>TRBJ1-2|few|.|TRBV7-2
CASSLPSGRGGYTF
TGTGCCAGCAGCTTACCATCAGGGCGGGGTGGCTACACCTTC
>TRBJ1-1|many|.|TRBV7-2
CASSPGQGTEAFF
TGTGCCAGCAGCCCAGGCCAGGGCACTGAAGCTTTCTTT
>TRBJ1-5|.|.|TRBV5-1
CASSVGGTDQPQHF
TGCGCCAGCAGCGTCGGAGGGACGGACCAGCCCCAGCATTTT
>TRBJ2-2|few|.|TRBV4-2
CASSPIPGELSF
TGTGCCAGCAGCCCCATACCCGGGGAGCTGTCTTTT
>TRBJ2-7|few|TRBD1|TRBV20-1
CSASQFGQGSYEQYF
TGCAGTGCTAGTCAGTTCGGACAGGGCTCCTACGAGCAGTACTTC
>TRBJ1-2|.|.|TRBV5-1
CASSLFGITGYTF
TGCGCCAGCAGCTTGTTTGGGATTACTGGCTACACCTTC
>TRBJ2-3|.|.|TRBV10-3
CAIRGGQSTDTQYF
TGTGCCATCCGGGGGGGACAGAGCACAGATACGCAGTATTTT
>TRBJ1-2|.|.|TRBV29-1
CSVETTLSLYGYTF
TGCAGCGTTGAAACCACCCTATCGCTATATGGCTACACCTTC
>TRBJ2-7|.|TRBD2|TRBV3-1
CASSTSGYGEQYF
TGTGCCAGCAGCACTAGCGGGTACGGGGAGCAGTACTTC
>TRBJ1-5|.|.|TRBV5-1
CASSDSFNQPQHF
TGCGCCAGCAGCGACAGCTTCAATCAGCCCCAGCATTTT
>TRBJ2-7|few|TRBD2|TRBV20-1
CSARDPGGSYEQYF
TGCAGTGCTAGAGATCCCGGGGGGTCCTACGAGCAGTACTTC
>TRBJ1-5|few|.|TRBV20-1
CSARGGHNQPQHF
TGCAGTGCTAGAGGAGGTCATAATCAGCCCCAGCATTTT
>TRBJ2-3|.|TRBD2|TRBV5-6
CASSSPETSGTDTQYF
TGTGCCAGCAGCTCTCCGGAGACTAGCGGAACAGATACGCAGTATTTT
>TRBJ1-4|.|.|TRBV20-1
CSARDEGGDEKLFF
TGCAGTGCTAGAGATGAGGGAGGGGATGAAAAACTGTTTTTT
>TRBJ2-5|.|.|TRBV6-6
CAIGGVQETQYF
TGTGCCATCGGAGGGGTGCAAGAGACCCAGTACTTC
>TRBJ2-3|.|.|TRBV18
CASRESDTQYF
TGTGCCAGCCGGGAGTCCGATACGCAGTATTTT
>TRBJ2-6|few|.|TRBV2
CASTSQVLPLGANVLTF
TGTGCCAGCACTTCACAGGTCCTTCCTCTGGGGGCCAACGTCCTGACTTTC